Listed here are 20 T cell receptor beta chains from one sample, sequenced in a study of cytomegalovirus exposure and HLA in healthy donors. Primers for the PCR totalled 60 Vbeta and 13 Jbeta. Libraries were prepared by immunoSEQ multiplex PCR; TCRdb keeps only in-frame clonotypes and omits some of them. The table for this sample gives approximately 45,000 clones. Sequencing input: PBMCs. The source of these receptors is a male donor in good health and CMV-seronegative.

This sequence joins TRBV6-5 and TRBJ1-2, with D unclear. Trimming stripped 6 bases from V and 8 bases from J, with 16 bases between. Germline loops: CDR1 MNHEY, CDR2 SVGAGI. CDR3 length equals 13 residues. The CDR3 here is CASRARSISGYTF. In nucleotides, the CDR3 is TGTGCCAGCAGAGCAAGAAGTATCTCGGGCTACACCTTC.

Written as DNA, the CDR3 is TGTGCCAGCAGCGAAGGACTAGCGGGAAACACAGATACGCAGTATTTT. Protein sequence: CASSEGLAGNTDTQYF. The genes are TRBV11-3 and TRBJ2-3, with 12 bases lining up with TRBD2. The CDR3 totals 16 residues. Germline CDR1 reads SGHNT; CDR2 reads YENEEA. V trimming: 5 bases; J trimming: 2 bases; junction bases outside the gene matches: 5.

The chain joins TRBV11-3 to TRBJ2-5; TRBD1 agrees at 7 bases. This CDR3 is built from 15 residues. Germline V gene sequence: CDR1 SGHNT, CDR2 YENEEA. Losses at the gene ends were 3 bases for V and 2 bases for J; bases not matched to a gene: 6. This CDR3 reads CASSLGNRGQETQYF. CDR3 DNA: TGTGCCAGCAGCTTGGGCAACAGGGGACAAGAGACCCAGTACTTC.

The rearrangement links TRBV28 to TRBJ1-4, with 11 bases that match TRBD1. Germline V gene lookup returns CDR1 MDHEN and CDR2 SYDVKM. The CDR3 loop spans 15 amino acids. With 6 bases clipped from V and 13 bases from J, the junction kept 13 bases outside the gene matches. The CDR3 nucleotides are TGTGCCAGCAGGGGGGGACAGGGGGTCGGGTCAGGACTGTTTTTT. This codes for CASRGGQGVGSGLFF. Based on the CDR3 plus reference TRBV28 and TRBJ1-4, the full variable domain is DVKVTQSSRYLVKRTGEKVFLECVQDMDHENMFWYRQDPGLGLRLIYFSYDVKMKEKGDIPEGYSVSREKKERFSLILESASTNQTSMYLCASRGGQGVGSGLFFGSGTQLSVL.

The chain has TRBV5-4 and TRBJ2-2, with 9 positions matching TRBD1. The CDR3 consists of 16 residues. The V segment lost 3 bases and the J segment 1 base; nucleotides outside the gene matches: 4. Germline V gene data show CDR1 as SGHNT and CDR2 as YYREEE (reference sequence). The CDR3 nucleotides read TGTGCCAGCAGCTCCTGGACAGGGGTGAACACCGGGGAGCTGTTTTTT. It yields the protein CASSSWTGVNTGELFF.

The chain has TRBV27 and TRBJ2-3; 7 bases match TRBD2. The J segment lost 7 bases and the V segment lost 5 bases, leaving 6 bases of the junction unmatched. The CDR3 covers 13 residues. The germline V gene has CDR1 MNHEY and CDR2 SMNVEV (reference sequence). The CDR3 coding sequence is TGTGCCAGCAGTCGTCCTAGCGGCTATACGCAGTATTTT. This encodes CASSRPSGYTQYF.

The CDR3 nucleotides are TGTGCCAGCAGCCCACGGGACAGGAACACTGAAGCTTTCTTT. It translates to CASSPRDRNTEAFF. The V call is TRBV9, the J call TRBJ1-1, with 7 bases fitting TRBD1. The CDR3 has 14 amino acids. Germline CDR1 and CDR2: SGDLS and YYNGEE. The trim removed 4 bases at V and 1 base at J, leaving 4 bases unmatched.

The chain employs TRBV5-4 and TRBJ1-6, with D tentatively TRBD1 (5 bases). The length of the CDR3 is 12 residues. The germline V and J ends were trimmed by 1 base and 13 bases, with 9 bases remaining between them. Germline CDR1 is SGHNT and CDR2 is YYREEE (reference sequence). In nucleotides, the CDR3 is TGTGCCAGCAGCTTGAGGGGATTCCCCCTCCACTTT. Its protein product is CASSLRGFPLHF.

The chain uses TRBV30 and TRBJ1-1; D gene unclear. This CDR3 region has 13 residues. The germline V and J ends were trimmed by 2 bases and 0 bases, with 7 bases remaining between them. Germline V gene lookup returns CDR1 GTSNPN and CDR2 SVGIG (reference sequence). As DNA, the CDR3 is TGTGCCTGGAGTCGGAGCATGAACACTGAAGCTTTCTTT. Translating gives CAWSRSMNTEAFF.

V gene TRBV25-1 combines with J gene TRBJ2-3; 11 bases align to TRBD2. CDR3 size: 16 residues. Trimming took 5 bases from V and 2 from J; bases not matched to a gene: 6. CDR1 is MGHDK, CDR2 SYGVNS, per germline. DNA of the CDR3: TGTGCCAGCAGTCCTGGGACTAGCGGTAACACAGATACGCAGTATTTT. Protein: CASSPGTSGNTDTQYF.

The rearrangement uses TRBV4-1 and TRBJ2-3, with TRBD1 identical over 9 bases. The CDR3 contains 16 residues. Germline CDR1 and CDR2: MGHRA and YSYEKL. V lost 2 bases, J lost 0 bases, and 3 bases stayed unmatched. As DNA, the CDR3 is TGCGCCAGCAGCCAAAACAGGGGGCTGAGCACAGATACGCAGTATTTT. This translates into CASSQNRGLSTDTQYF.

This chain connects TRBV7-9 to TRBJ2-2; D possibly corresponds to TRBD2 (5 bases). The germline V gene encodes CDR1 SEHNR and CDR2 FQNEAQ (reference sequence). Trimming cost V 7 bases and J 2 bases, with 11 bases left between them. CDR3 length: 14 residues. The CDR3 sequence is CASKRTPNTGELFF. The CDR3 coding sequence is TGTGCCAGCAAGCGGACTCCCAACACCGGGGAGCTGTTTTTT.

This chain links TRBV9 with TRBJ2-1, with 8 positions matching TRBD1. The germline V gene has CDR1 SGDLS and CDR2 YYNGEE. The CDR3 extends over 14 amino acids. Unmatched junction bases numbered 4, after V lost 3 bases and J lost 5 bases. In DNA form, the CDR3 reads TGTGCCAGCAGCGCTGTGGGACAGGACAATGAGCAGTTCTTC. Amino acid sequence: CASSAVGQDNEQFF.

This chain uses TRBV6-5 with TRBJ1-5; TRBD1 is a possible D gene (5 bases). This CDR3 comprises 15 residues. Trimming removed 5 bases from V and 0 bases from J, with 11 bases in between. CDR1 is MNHEY, CDR2 SVGAGI, per germline. The CDR3 loop reads CASSPWGDSNQPQHF. The CDR3 region has the DNA TGTGCCAGCAGTCCTTGGGGGGATAGCAATCAGCCCCAGCATTTT.

The chain has TRBV27 and TRBJ1-2, with 7 bases matching TRBD1. The CDR3 is 11 residues long. The V gene's germline CDR1 is MNHEY and CDR2 SMNVEV (reference sequence). Trimming cost V 7 bases and J 7 bases; bases outside gene matches: 3. CDR3 sequence: CASIHRGGYTF. The CDR3 DNA follows: TGTGCCAGCATCCACAGGGGTGGCTACACCTTC.

The chain has TRBV2 and TRBJ2-7; D is unresolved. The CDR3 runs 14 residues. Germline V gene data show CDR1 as SNHLY and CDR2 as FYNNEI. Between the trimmed V and J ends, which lost 4 bases and 3 bases, there was a span of 13 bases. The CDR3 loop reads CASSGISTIYEQYF. The CDR3 DNA reads as TGTGCCAGCAGTGGTATTAGCACAATCTACGAGCAGTACTTC.

On this clone: The junction departs from germline at one end; a sequencing error may be responsible. V is TRBV6-4 and J is TRBJ2-1, with D possibly TRBD2 on 6 matching bases. This CDR3 region has 14 residues. Germline loops: CDR1 MRHNA, CDR2 SNTAGT. As DNA, the CDR3 is TGTGCCAGCAGCGCCGGGACTCGCTACGATGAGCAGTTCTTC. Protein: CASSAGTRYDEQFF.

The chain uses TRBV29-1 and TRBJ2-6, with 9 nucleotides matching TRBD1. CDR1 is SQVTM, CDR2 ANQGSEA, per germline. With V trimmed by 7 bases and J by 2 bases, 9 bases remained unmatched. The length of the CDR3 is 16 residues. The CDR3 DNA follows: TGCAGCGCCGGGGACAGGGCCACCCCTGGGGCCAACGTCCTGACTTTC. Protein: CSAGDRATPGANVLTF.

J is TRBJ2-7 and V is TRBV27; D possibly corresponds to TRBD1 (6 bases). The V gene's germline CDR1 is MNHEY and CDR2 SMNVEV (reference sequence). Between the trimmed V and J ends, which lost 6 bases and 0 bases, there was a span of 12 bases. The CDR3 extends over 14 amino acids. The CDR3: CASSPDRISYEQYF. The CDR3 nucleotides are TGTGCCAGCAGCCCTGACAGGATCTCCTACGAGCAGTACTTC.

The chain recombines TRBV4-2 with TRBJ2-3; 14 bases line up with TRBD2. From germline, CDR1 is LGHNA and CDR2 YNFKEQ. The CDR3 sequence is 17 residues long. Unmatched junction bases numbered 6, after V lost 3 bases and J lost 4 bases. The CDR3 DNA follows: TGTGCCAGCAGCCAGGGCGGGACTAGCGGGAGTTCAGATACGCAGTATTTT. Translating it yields CASSQGGTSGSSDTQYF.